A single sample gave rise to the 9 T cell receptor beta chains below, sequenced in a study of T-cell memory formation after mild COVID-19 (dated by TCRdb to the early 2020s). The library came from 5' RACE. This sample was sequenced with an Illumina NovaSeq 6000. TCRdb trimmed public reads at Q25 via fastp, called clones via MiXCR and kept in-frame beta chains. For every CDR3 protein sequence, its rows merge into one entry that carries the most common genes and DNA. The sample table contains approximately 410,000 distinct CDR3 sequences; only one count was recorded for about 25% of them. In total, the top ten clones hold around 13% of the sample. The sequencing sample was made of PBMCs or a T cell subset sorted from them (not recorded which). The receptor set was obtained from an adult woman who had mild COVID-19 (a few samples of this study predate the infection). The sample titles of this study are shuffled in the database, so cell type and time point are left out; the donor was told from shared clones.

In its sample, this clonotype was seen a few times. This chain uses TRBV29-1 with TRBJ1-1, with 8 bases matching TRBD1. The germline V gene has CDR1 SQVTM and CDR2 ANQGSEA. The CDR3 consists of 14 residues. V was pared by 4 bases and J by 3 bases, with 7 bases of the junction left unmatched. The CDR3 nucleotides read TGCAGCGTTGCACGCAGGGGGCGTTACACTGAAGCTTTCTTT. This gives the protein CSVARRGRYTEAFF.

This clonotype was seen many times. The chain carries TRBV7-2 and TRBJ2-2, with TRBD2 identical over 12 bases. CDR3 length: 19 residues. Germline V CDR1 and CDR2: SGHTA, FQGNSA. V shed 5 bases, J shed 6 bases, and the junction held 16 bases outside the gene matches. CDR3 coding DNA: TGTGCCAGCAGCCGCCTAGCGGGAGGGTCGCCCGAGAAGGCCGGGGAGCTGTTTTTT. It is translated as CASSRLAGGSPEKAGELFF.

The chain recombines TRBV2 with TRBJ2-1; 14 bases are a match to TRBD2. Germline V gene data show CDR1 as SNHLY and CDR2 as FYNNEI. J gave up 6 bases and V 0 bases, and 10 bases lay outside the gene matches. There are 19 residues in the CDR3. The CDR3 nucleotides read TGTGCCAGCAGTGAAGCGGGACTAGCGGGAGACGTGTTGGGCAATGAGCAGTTCTTC. It codes for CASSEAGLAGDVLGNEQFF.

This clonotype appeared a few times. The limits of the CDR3 on the DNA are not certain, so only TCRdb's listed CDR3 is given. The J gene is TRBJ2-5, the V gene TRBV21-1; no DNA check was done on the table's D call, TRBD1. TRBV21-1 is marked as a pseudogene. The CDR3 spans 15 residues, counting both ends. The CDR3: CASSKAVWGRGTQYF.

This clonotype was counted a single time. The V gene is TRBV6-5, the J gene TRBJ2-1; D unclear. This CDR3 has 14 amino acids. Trimming stripped 0 bases from V and 6 bases from J, with 9 bases between. Looked up from germline, CDR1 is MNHEY and CDR2 is SVGAGI. The CDR3 DNA reads as TGTGCCAGCAGTTACTCGAACGGACGCAATGAGCAGTTCTTC. Its translation: CASSYSNGRNEQFF.

This clonotype has only a few counts. This chain uses TRBV11-2 with TRBJ2-3; possibly TRBD1 for D (5 bases). Germline-derived CDR1 and CDR2 are SGHAT and FQNNGV. V was trimmed by 3 bases and J by 0 bases, leaving 13 bases between them. This CDR3 has 16 residues. CDR3 DNA: TGTGCCAGCAGCTTTCGGAGCAGGGCTAGCACAGATACGCAGTATTTT. As protein: CASSFRSRASTDTQYF.

This clonotype was found a few times. The chain has TRBV7-6 and TRBJ2-3; the D gene is possibly TRBD2 (6 bases). V lost 1 base and J 5 bases, leaving 16 bases between the germline ends. The germline gives CDR1 SGHVS, CDR2 FNYEAQ. The CDR3 is 16 amino acids. CDR3 coding DNA: TGTGCCAGCAGCTTAGGTTCCGGGAGCCTTAGAGATACGCAGTATTTT. It translates to CASSLGSGSLRDTQYF.

The chain couples TRBV20-1 to TRBJ2-1, with 14 bases matching TRBD2. The CDR3 extends over 16 amino acids. The junction had 2 bases not matched to a gene; V was cut back by 0 bases and J by 4 bases. Germline V gives CDR1 DFQATT, CDR2 SNEGSKA (reference sequence). The CDR3 DNA is TGCAGTGCTAGAGAGGGGACTAGCGGGGGTTACAATGAGCAGTTCTTC. It translates to CSAREGTSGGYNEQFF.

This clonotype was seen more than once but under ten times. The V and J genes are TRBV19 and TRBJ1-5; no firm D call. V lost 3 bases and J lost 3, with 12 bases in between. This CDR3 is 15 amino acids long. From germline, CDR1 is LNHDA and CDR2 SQIVND (reference sequence). CDR3 residues: CASSIGSTNNQPQHF. The CDR3 DNA reads as TGTGCCAGTAGTATTGGGTCAACCAACAATCAGCCCCAGCATTTT.